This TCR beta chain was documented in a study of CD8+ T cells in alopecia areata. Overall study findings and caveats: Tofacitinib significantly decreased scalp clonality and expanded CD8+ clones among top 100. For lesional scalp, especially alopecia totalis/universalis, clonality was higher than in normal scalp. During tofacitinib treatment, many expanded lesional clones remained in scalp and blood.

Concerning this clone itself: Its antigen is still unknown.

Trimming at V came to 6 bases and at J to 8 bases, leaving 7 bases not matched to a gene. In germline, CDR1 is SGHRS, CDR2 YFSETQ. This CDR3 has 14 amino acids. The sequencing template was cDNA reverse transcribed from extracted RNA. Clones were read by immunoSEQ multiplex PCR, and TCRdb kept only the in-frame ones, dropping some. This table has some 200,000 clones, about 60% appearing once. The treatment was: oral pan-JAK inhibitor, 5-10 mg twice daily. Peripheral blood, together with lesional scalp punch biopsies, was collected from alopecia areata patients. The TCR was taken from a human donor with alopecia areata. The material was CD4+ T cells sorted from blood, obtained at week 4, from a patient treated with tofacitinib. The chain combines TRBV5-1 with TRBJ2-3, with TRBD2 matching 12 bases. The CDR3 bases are TGCGCCAGCAAGACTAGCGGGGGTCGTGGTACGCAGTATTTT. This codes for CASKTSGGRGTQYF.